A few counts support the clone carrying this T cell receptor beta chain. Its antigen is not known. This record belongs to a study of naive and memory T cell subsets. General study findings and limits: Over 85% of naive TCR sequences appeared only once, unlike memory subsets. Especially in CD8 cells, naive repertoires contained a few larger clonotypes, possibly CD45RA-re-expressing memory cells.

CD4+ T cell IFNgamma after overnight CMV lysate exposure gave donor CMV status. Sequential positive selection took CD4 T cells first, then CD8 T cells. Cells stained for CD3, CD4, CD8, CD45RA, CD27 and viability were sorted into four CD45RA/CD27 subsets. CDR1 SQVTM and CDR2 ANQGSEA come from the germline V gene. Trimming cost V 3 bases and J 6 bases, with 17 bases left between them. CDR3 length: 15 residues. An equimolar mix of two oligonucleotides served as the beta constant-region primer for TRBC1 and TRBC2. Four rounds of PCR amplified the ligated cDNA using nested alpha and beta constant-region primers plus SP2. In TCRdb, the UMI-ligation and nested PCR reads were re-called with MiXCR into one record per CDR3 protein. The table has under 150,000 distinct CDR3 sequences, more than 15% seen once.

The chain couples TRBV29-1 to TRBJ2-2; possibly TRBD2 for D (5 bases). The source of this sequence is a human donor in good health. Sequencing used naive CD8+ T cells from blood. DNA of the CDR3: TGCAGCGTTGAGTATCGGGGTAGGGCGCCCGGGGAGCTGTTTTTT. Its protein product is CSVEYRGRAPGELFF.